One T cell receptor beta chain is described in this entry. Its target is not known. Sample time point: week 23, last vaccination. What each vaccine dose contained was 300 ug of mutant IDH1 20-mer peptide, accompanied by topical imiquimod. The sample comes from a study of a mutant IDH1 vaccine in newly diagnosed glioma. Study-wide background: Standard pretreatment was either radiotherapy, temozolomide, or, for most, radiochemotherapy with temozolomide.

The assay was immunoSEQ multiplex PCR, and TCRdb's table has in-frame clones only and misses some. The repertoire consists of tens of thousands of clones, with under 95% occurring once and the leading ten covering roughly 3.9%. The source of this sequence is a man over 45 with glioma. Sequenced here: PBMCs, sampled from a glioma patient whose treatment included an IDH1 peptide vaccine.

Here the CDR3 DNA reads TGTGCCAGCAGCACACCGAGGGGGGGACAGGGCTCCTACGAGCAGTACTTC. It encodes CASSTPRGGQGSYEQYF. V and J are TRBV7-8 and TRBJ2-7; 9 bases are shared with TRBD1. Trimming took 5 bases from V and 0 from J; bases not matched to a gene: 11. CDR3 size: 17 residues. Germline CDR1 is SGHVS and CDR2 is FQNEAQ. Looking up the rest from reference TRBV7-8 and TRBJ2-7 gives the full variable domain: GAGVSQSPRYKVAKRGQDVALRCDPISGHVSLFWYQQALGQGPEFLTYFQNEAQLDKSGLPSDRFFAERPEGSVSTLKIQRTQQEDSAVYLCASSTPRGGQGSYEQYFGPGTRLTVT.